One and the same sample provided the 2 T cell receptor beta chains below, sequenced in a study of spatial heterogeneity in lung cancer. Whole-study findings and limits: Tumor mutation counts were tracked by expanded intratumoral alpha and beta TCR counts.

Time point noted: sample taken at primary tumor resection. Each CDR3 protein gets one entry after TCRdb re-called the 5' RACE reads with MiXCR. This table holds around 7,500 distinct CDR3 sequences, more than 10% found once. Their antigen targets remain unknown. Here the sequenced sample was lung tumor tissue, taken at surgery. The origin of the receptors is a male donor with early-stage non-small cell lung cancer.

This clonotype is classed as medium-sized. The CDR3 sequence is CSAPGGVGKEAFF. CDR3 coding DNA: TGCAGTGCTCCCGGGGGCGTAGGGAAAGAAGCTTTCTTT. The chain uses TRBV20-1 and TRBJ1-1, with D possibly being TRBD1 (6 bases). Trimming took 5 bases from V and 8 from J, leaving 18 bases between them. In germline, CDR1 is DFQATT, CDR2 SNEGSKA (reference sequence). The CDR3 spans 13 residues.

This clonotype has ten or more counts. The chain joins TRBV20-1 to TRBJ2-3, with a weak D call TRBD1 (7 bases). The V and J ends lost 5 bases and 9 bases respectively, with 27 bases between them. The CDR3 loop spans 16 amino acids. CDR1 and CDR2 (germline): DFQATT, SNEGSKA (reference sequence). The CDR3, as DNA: TGCAGTGCTCCTCCCTACACGACAGGGACTTTGGGGACGCAGTATTTT. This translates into CSAPPYTTGTLGTQYF.